These T cell receptor beta chains were read from a single sample in a study of radiation and T cells in renal cell carcinoma. Sequenced by immunoSEQ multiplex PCR; TCRdb stores in-frame clones only, minus some. Of 50,000 to 75,000 clones listed, approximately 80% were seen once; the top ten hold about 7.3%. The sequenced sample was blood, obtained from a patient whose treatment included radiotherapy and nephrectomy. These receptors all stem from a man in his 60s with renal cell carcinoma. CDR3s include the opening cysteine and the closing phenylalanine or tryptophan. D genes are given only for firm matches.

v_call: TRBV9; j_call: TRBJ2-1; d_call: TRBD2; cdr3_length: 19; cdr3_aa: CASSVALQGLAGNNNEQFF
v_call: TRBV18; j_call: TRBJ2-3; d_call: -; cdr3_length: 12; cdr3_aa: CASSPSTDTQYF
v_call: TRBV6-4; j_call: TRBJ1-3; d_call: -; cdr3_length: 17; cdr3_aa: CASSDCRQVFSGNTIYF
v_call: TRBV7-9; j_call: TRBJ2-2; d_call: -; cdr3_length: 16; cdr3_aa: CASSSQEGAGTGELFF
v_call: TRBV7-8; j_call: TRBJ2-7; d_call: -; cdr3_length: 14; cdr3_aa: CASSIDLAAYEQYF
v_call: TRBV2; j_call: TRBJ1-2; d_call: TRBD1; cdr3_length: 17; cdr3_aa: CASSEAWDRGNNYGYTF
v_call: TRBV18; j_call: TRBJ2-6; d_call: -; cdr3_length: 15; cdr3_aa: CASLLTRSGANVLTF
v_call: TRBV7-2; j_call: TRBJ1-2; d_call: -; cdr3_length: 15; cdr3_aa: CASSLGSGFDYGYTF
v_call: TRBV19; j_call: TRBJ2-7; d_call: -; cdr3_length: 13; cdr3_aa: CASSPGLTYEQYF
v_call: TRBV7-2; j_call: TRBJ1-2; d_call: -; cdr3_length: 16; cdr3_aa: CASSLRGLGDNYGYTF